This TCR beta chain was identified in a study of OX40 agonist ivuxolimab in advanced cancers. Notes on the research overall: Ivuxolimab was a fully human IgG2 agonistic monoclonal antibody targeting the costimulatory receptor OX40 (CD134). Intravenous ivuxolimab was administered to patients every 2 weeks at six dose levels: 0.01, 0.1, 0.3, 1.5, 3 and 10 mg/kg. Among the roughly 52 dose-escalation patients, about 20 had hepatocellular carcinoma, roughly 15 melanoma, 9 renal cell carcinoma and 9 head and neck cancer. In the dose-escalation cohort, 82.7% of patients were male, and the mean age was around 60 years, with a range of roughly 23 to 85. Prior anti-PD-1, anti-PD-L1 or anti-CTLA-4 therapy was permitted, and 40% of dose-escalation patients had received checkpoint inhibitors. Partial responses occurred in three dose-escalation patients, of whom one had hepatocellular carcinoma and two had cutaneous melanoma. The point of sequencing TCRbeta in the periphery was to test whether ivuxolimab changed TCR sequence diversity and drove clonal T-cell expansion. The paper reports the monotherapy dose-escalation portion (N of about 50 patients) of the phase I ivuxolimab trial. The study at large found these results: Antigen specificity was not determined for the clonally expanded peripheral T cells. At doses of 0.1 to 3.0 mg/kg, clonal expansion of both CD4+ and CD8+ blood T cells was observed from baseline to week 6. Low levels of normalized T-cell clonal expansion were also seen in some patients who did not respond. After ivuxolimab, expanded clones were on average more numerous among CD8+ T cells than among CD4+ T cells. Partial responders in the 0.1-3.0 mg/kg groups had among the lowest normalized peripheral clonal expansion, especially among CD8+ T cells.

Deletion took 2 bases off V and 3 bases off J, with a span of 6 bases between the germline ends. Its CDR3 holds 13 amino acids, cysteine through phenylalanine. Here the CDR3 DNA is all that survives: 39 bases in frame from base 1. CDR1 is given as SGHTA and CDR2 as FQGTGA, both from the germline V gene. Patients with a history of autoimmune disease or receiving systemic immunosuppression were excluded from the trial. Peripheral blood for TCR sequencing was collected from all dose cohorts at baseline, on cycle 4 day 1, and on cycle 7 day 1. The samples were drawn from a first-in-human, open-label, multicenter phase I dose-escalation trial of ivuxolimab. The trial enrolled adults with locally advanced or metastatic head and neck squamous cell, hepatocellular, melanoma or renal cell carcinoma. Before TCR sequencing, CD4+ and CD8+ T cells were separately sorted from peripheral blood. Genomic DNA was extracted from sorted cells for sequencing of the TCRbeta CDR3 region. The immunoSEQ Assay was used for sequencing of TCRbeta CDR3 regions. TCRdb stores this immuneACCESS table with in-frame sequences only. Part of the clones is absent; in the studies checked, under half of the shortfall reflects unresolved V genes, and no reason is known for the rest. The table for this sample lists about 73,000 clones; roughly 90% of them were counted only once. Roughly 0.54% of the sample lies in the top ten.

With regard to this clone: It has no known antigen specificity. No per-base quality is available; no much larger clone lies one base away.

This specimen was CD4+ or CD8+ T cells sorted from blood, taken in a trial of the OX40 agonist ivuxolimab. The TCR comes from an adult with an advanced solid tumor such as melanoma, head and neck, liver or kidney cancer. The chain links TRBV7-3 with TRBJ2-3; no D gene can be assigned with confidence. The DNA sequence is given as TGTGCCAGCAGCTTACTGAATACAGATACGCAGTATTTT. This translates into CASSLLNTDTQYF.